A selection of T cell receptor beta chains follows, all from one sample in a study of blood T cell repertoires in COVID-19. Data came from immunoSEQ multiplex PCR; TCRdb stores just in-frame clones and leaves some out. This sample has a few hundred thousand clones, with 81% found just once. The sequencing sample was made of peripheral blood. The receptors were sampled from a human donor with acute or convalescent COVID-19. The donor label of this sample is uncertain. Both conserved end residues are part of each CDR3. Each record gives: D gene, V gene, J gene, clone size, CDR3 DNA, CDR3 protein. D genes are given only for firm matches. Size tells how often a clone was seen (once, few, many) or the class of an expanded clone, and some rows leave it out.

-	TRBV5-1	TRBJ2-7	-	TGCGCCAGCAGCTTGGACAGGATCTACGAGCAGTACTTC	CASSLDRIYEQYF
TRBD2	TRBV7-2	TRBJ2-5	-	TGTGCCAGCAGCTCCCCGGGACTAGCGGGAGGGCGTATGGAGACCCAGTACTTC	CASSSPGLAGGRMETQYF
-	TRBV2	TRBJ1-1	-	TGTGCCAGCACCATAGCACCGACAGGGAACACTGAAGCTTTCTTT	CASTIAPTGNTEAFF
TRBD1	TRBV5-5	TRBJ1-2	-	TGTGCCAGCAGCACCAACAGGGGTGGTGGCTACACCTTC	CASSTNRGGGYTF
-	TRBV4-1	TRBJ2-7	-	TGCGCCAGCAGCCAAGATTGGCAGAGGGTGAGCGAGCAGTACTTC	CASSQDWQRVSEQYF
TRBD1	TRBV7-9	TRBJ2-1	-	TGTGCCAGCAGCTTTGGGACAGGGGGATTTCTTGAGCAGTTCTTC	CASSFGTGGFLEQFF
-	TRBV30	TRBJ1-5	once	TGTGCCTGGAGTGTGGACATTGGCAATCAGCCCCAGCATTTT	CAWSVDIGNQPQHF
-	TRBV2	TRBJ1-2	-	TGTGCCAGCAGTCTACGGAACTATGGCTACACCTTC	CASSLRNYGYTF
TRBD2	TRBV18	TRBJ2-2	-	TGTGCCAGCTCACTGACTAGCGGGAGCGCCGGGGAGCTGTTTTTT	CASSLTSGSAGELFF
-	TRBV5-1	TRBJ2-2	-	TGCGCCAGCAGCTTTGGAGACCGCGGGGAGCTGTTTTTT	CASSFGDRGELFF
-	TRBV7-9	TRBJ1-2	once	TGTGCCAGCAGTTTTAACAGGGACTATGGCTACACCTTC	CASSFNRDYGYTF
TRBD1	TRBV11-2	TRBJ1-1	-	TGTGCCAGCAGCTTAGTTTTGGGACAGACAGCTGGGGCTTTCTTT	CASSLVLGQTAGAFF
-	TRBV6-5	TRBJ2-2	-	TGTGCCAGCAGTTACTCTGGCCAGGGTGGCACCGGGGAGCTGTTTTTT	CASSYSGQGGTGELFF
TRBD1	TRBV11-2	TRBJ2-1	-	TGTGCCAGCAGCATTGGGACAGGGGGCTTCTATGAGCAGTTCTTC	CASSIGTGGFYEQFF
-	TRBV6-5	TRBJ2-1	-	TGTGCCAGCACGGAGGGGTACAATGAGCAGTTCTTC	CASTEGYNEQFF
TRBD1	TRBV11-2	TRBJ2-1	-	TGTGCCAGCAGCTTAGTAGGCAGGGGGAACAATGAGCAGTTCTTC	CASSLVGRGNNEQFF